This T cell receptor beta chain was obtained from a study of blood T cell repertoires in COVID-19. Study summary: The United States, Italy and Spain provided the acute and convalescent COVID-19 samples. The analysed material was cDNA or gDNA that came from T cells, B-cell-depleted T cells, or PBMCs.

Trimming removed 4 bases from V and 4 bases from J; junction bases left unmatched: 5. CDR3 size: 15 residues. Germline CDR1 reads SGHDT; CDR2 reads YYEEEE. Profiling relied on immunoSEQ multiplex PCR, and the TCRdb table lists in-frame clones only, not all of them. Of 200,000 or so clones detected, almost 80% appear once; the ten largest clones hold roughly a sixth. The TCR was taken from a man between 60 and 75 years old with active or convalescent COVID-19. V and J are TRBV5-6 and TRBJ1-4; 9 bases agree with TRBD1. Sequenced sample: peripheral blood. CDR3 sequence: CASSGPGQGNEKLFF. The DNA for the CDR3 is TGTGCCAGCAGCGGGCCGGGACAGGGTAATGAAAAACTGTTTTTT.